A single TCR beta chain is shown here with its context. This CDR3 contains 15 residues. Authors' processing steps: Reference gene primer amplification gave estimated nucleated cell counts. Here immunoSEQ multiplex PCR was the method, and the copy in TCRdb shows in-frame clones only, minus some. That table is the source of V, J and clone size, and D and trimming were worked out from the DNA. Here the sample spans about 140,000 clones, more than 80% being singletons. The data were taken from a study of blood T cell repertoires in COVID-19. As for the study in general: Sources were T cells, B-cell-depleted T cells, or PBMCs; the material itself was cDNA or gDNA.

This TCR came from a woman of 80 years or more with acute or convalescent COVID-19. Sequencing was done on a sample of peripheral blood. The chain recombines TRBV12-1 with TRBJ1-5; TRBD1, as called in the table, went unchecked against the DNA. TRBV12-1 corresponds to a pseudogene. The CDR3 loop reads CASSEQSILNQPQHF. In nucleotides, the CDR3 is TGTGCCAGCAGCGAACAGTCCATTCTCAATCAGCCCCAGCATTTT.